The 15 T cell receptor beta chains given below trace back to one sample, sequenced in a study of T cells after yellow fever vaccination. TCRdb independently ran MiXCR on the 5' RACE reads; one entry per CDR3 protein. The table lists about 400,000 distinct CDR3 sequences, over 5% of them singletons, with 15% in the top ten. Sample: PBMCs, taken 5 days after the yellow fever booster vaccination. These receptors originate from a man in his thirties or forties who received the YFV17D yellow fever vaccine.

In its sample, this clonotype was seen a few times. V usage is TRBV4-3 and J usage is TRBJ2-1; D gene unclear. Trimming took off 1 base at V and 5 bases at J, with 15 bases between the two ends. The CDR3 runs 16 residues. The germline V gene has CDR1 LGHNA and CDR2 YSLEER. In nucleotides, the CDR3 is TGCGCCAGCAGCCAAGGATCGGTGCCGACGGACAATGAGCAGTTCTTC. This gives the protein CASSQGSVPTDNEQFF.

In its sample, this clonotype was seen many times. This chain's CDR3 is CASSQDHSGVRNQPQHF. In nucleotides, the CDR3 is TGTGCCAGCAGCCAAGACCACTCGGGGGTCCGCAATCAGCCCCAGCATTTT. The rearrangement links TRBV4-2 to TRBJ1-5; D is possibly TRBD1 (5 bases). V was trimmed by 0 bases and J by 2 bases, leaving 14 bases between them. CDR1 LGHNA and CDR2 YNFKEQ come from the germline V gene. This CDR3 comprises 17 residues.

In its sample, this clonotype was seen many times. The V and J genes are TRBV7-2 and TRBJ2-7, with a tentative D call TRBD1 (5 bases). The germline CDR1 and CDR2 sequences are SGHTA and FQGNSA. Trimming removed 3 bases at V and 6 bases at J, with 12 bases between. CDR3 size: 13 residues. DNA for the CDR3: TGTGCCAGCAGCTTCCTTTCCACAGGCGAGCAGTACTTC. Translated: CASSFLSTGEQYF.

This clonotype has a handful of counts. The chain employs TRBV7-2 and TRBJ2-7; perhaps TRBD1 as D (6 bases). Trimming pared 2 bases from V and 6 bases from J, leaving 14 bases between. This CDR3 contains 14 residues. Looked up from germline, CDR1 is SGHTA and CDR2 is FQGNSA. CDR3: CASSLSTTRGEQYF. DNA of the CDR3: TGTGCCAGCAGCTTATCCACTACCAGGGGCGAGCAGTACTTC. The full variable domain, its missing parts supplied by reference TRBV7-2 and TRBJ2-7, is GAGVSQSPSNKVTEKGKDVELRCDPISGHTALYWYRQSLGQGLEFLIYFQGNSAPDKSGLPSDRFSAERTGGSVSTLTIQRTQQEDSAVYLCASSLSTTRGEQYFGPGTRLTVT.

The gene calls are TRBV11-2 and TRBJ2-1; 10 bases match TRBD2. Losses at the gene ends were 4 bases for V and 4 bases for J; bases not matched to a gene: 13. Germline V gives CDR1 SGHAT, CDR2 FQNNGV. The CDR3 has 18 residues. The CDR3 bases are TGTGCCAGCAGCTCCCACTCTCGGAGCGGGAGGGCGTACAATGAGCAGTTCTTC. This encodes CASSSHSRSGRAYNEQFF.

Comments on this clonotype: A read error may be the cause here, since a much bigger clone is one base away. This chain uses TRBV6-5 with TRBJ2-1; perhaps TRBD2 as D (5 bases). The CDR3 consists of 16 residues. The germline gives CDR1 MNHEY, CDR2 SVGAGI. CDR3 nucleotides: TGTGCCTGCAGTTCCTTCCCCGGAGGTGTCTACAATGAGCAGTTCTTC. Translating gives CACSSFPGGVYNEQFF.

About this clonotype: A read error is possible here, since a much larger clone lies one base away. The chain employs TRBV7-2 and TRBJ2-5; D might be TRBD1 (6 bases). The CDR3 contains 15 residues. In germline, CDR1 is SGHTA, CDR2 FQGNSA. V was shortened by 5 bases and J by 4 bases, with 17 bases between the two germline ends. The CDR3 reads CASSGSTIGGETQYF. The DNA of the CDR3 is TGTGCCAGCAGCGGATCGACAATAGGGGGAGAGACCCAGTACTTC.

This clonotype was detected many times. J is TRBJ2-5 and V is TRBV7-2; D possibly corresponds to TRBD2 (5 bases). CDR3 length: 14 amino acids. The germline V gene has CDR1 SGHTA and CDR2 FQGNSA. V was shortened by 5 bases and J by 3 bases, with 13 bases between the two germline ends. The CDR3 nucleotides are TGTGCCAGCAGCCGAGGTGGAGGAAAAGAGACCCAGTACTTC. As protein: CASSRGGGKETQYF.

For the CDR3, the DNA is TGTGCCAGCAGTTTATACCCTAGGACAGATACGCAGTATTTT. It yields the protein CASSLYPRTDTQYF. The chain uses TRBV27 and TRBJ2-3; D is unclear. The CDR3 runs to 14 residues. V dropped 1 base and J dropped 3 bases, with 8 bases sitting between them. Germline CDR1 MNHEY, CDR2 SMNVEV (reference sequence).

There are a few counts of this clonotype. In DNA, the CDR3 is TGCGCCAGCAGCCAAGATGGGGGGAACACTGAAGCTTTCTTT. It translates to CASSQDGGNTEAFF. The genes are TRBV4-1 and TRBJ1-1, with a weak D call TRBD1 (5 bases). CDR3 length: 14 residues. Germline CDR1 is MGHRA and CDR2 is YSYEKL. Between the trimmed V and J ends, which lost 0 bases and 1 base, there was a span of 6 bases.

This clonotype was found a few times. The V call is TRBV18, the J call TRBJ1-1, with D possibly being TRBD1 (6 bases). V shed 8 bases and J shed 0 bases, with 16 bases lying between them. From germline, CDR1 is KGHSH and CDR2 LQKENI. CDR3 size: 15 residues. Written as DNA, the CDR3 is TGTGCCAGCCGGGGGGCAGCTGCGATGAACACTGAAGCTTTCTTT. Its translation: CASRGAAAMNTEAFF.

This clonotype was found a few times. The J gene is TRBJ2-3, the V gene TRBV11-3; 9 bases are a match to TRBD2. The CDR3 has 16 residues. Germline V gives CDR1 SGHNT, CDR2 YENEEA. V shed 5 bases, J shed 5 bases, and the junction held 11 bases outside the gene matches. CDR3 residues: CASSPRPTSGIDTQYF. Written as DNA, the CDR3 is TGTGCCAGCAGCCCTAGGCCGACTAGCGGAATAGATACGCAGTATTTT.

Only a few counts were recorded for this clonotype. This rearrangement joins TRBV29-1 to TRBJ2-5; D may be TRBD1 (6 bases). The V end lost 4 bases, the J end lost 4 bases, and 13 bases lay between the germline ends. Germline V gene lookup returns CDR1 SQVTM and CDR2 ANQGSEA. The CDR3 has 13 residues. This chain's CDR3 is CSVGLGGGETQYF. In nucleotides, the CDR3 is TGCAGCGTTGGTCTTGGGGGCGGAGAGACCCAGTACTTC. The complete variable domain, with remaining parts taken from reference TRBV29-1 and TRBJ2-5, reads SAVISQKPSRDICQRGTSLTIQCQVDSQVTMMFWYRQQPGQSLTLIATANQGSEATYESGFVIDKFPISRPNLTFSTLTVSNMSPEDSSIYLCSVGLGGGETQYFGPGTRLLVL.

In this sample, this clonotype turned up many times. For the CDR3, the DNA is TGCGCCAGCTTTCTTTCCGGGACAGGGATCCACGAGCAGTACTTC. Translation gives CASFLSGTGIHEQYF. This chain connects TRBV10-2 to TRBJ2-7; 9 bases fit TRBD1. From germline, CDR1 is WSHSY and CDR2 SAAADI. Trimming at V came to 8 bases and at J to 5 bases, leaving 13 bases not matched to a gene. This CDR3 comprises 15 residues.

The sample holds many counts of this clonotype. The chain uses TRBV12-3 or TRBV12-4 and TRBJ2-7; D is unresolved. This CDR3 is 12 amino acids long. V lost 3 bases to trimming and J lost 3 bases, with 6 bases between them. CDR3 protein: CASSFAGYEQYF. The CDR3 DNA follows: TGTGCCAGCAGTTTTGCCGGCTACGAGCAGTACTTC.